These 18 T cell receptor beta chains share one sample of origin, sequenced in a study of T cells expressing NK-cell markers. From its re-call of the 5' RACE reads, TCRdb lists each CDR3 protein once, without DNA. The repertoire shows some 150,000 distinct CDR3 sequences; the top ten hold less than 15%. The specimen sequenced was blood T cells: a sorted CD56 or NKG2C T cell subset, CD4+ or CD8+ T cells, or bulk PBMC T cells (not recorded which). Receptor source: a man younger than 35 in good health.

The chain employs TRBV20-1 and TRBJ2-1; TCRdb's D call, TRBD1, is unchecked because there is no DNA. The germline V gene has CDR1 DFQATT and CDR2 SNEGSKA (reference sequence). This CDR3 has 13 residues. This CDR3 reads CSAPWGSKNEQFF.

The rearrangement joins TRBV7-6 to TRBJ2-1; there is no DNA to check the TCRdb D call of TRBD2. CDR1 and CDR2 from the germline V gene are SGHVS and FNYEAQ. This CDR3 spans 16 amino acids. The CDR3 sequence is CASTLLQGPKYNEQFF.

V gene TRBV28 combines with J gene TRBJ1-1. From germline, CDR1 is MDHEN and CDR2 SYDVKM. The CDR3 runs to 13 residues. This CDR3 reads CAALSAGDTEAFF.

The genes are TRBV20-1 and TRBJ2-1; without DNA, the TCRdb call of TRBD2 cannot be checked. The CDR3 runs to 13 residues. Germline V gene data show CDR1 as DFQATT and CDR2 as SNEGSKA (reference sequence). The CDR3 sequence: CSATSGLAIEQFF.

The chain joins TRBV30 to TRBJ2-1; TCRdb's D call, TRBD1, is unchecked because there is no DNA. The V gene's germline CDR1 is GTSNPN and CDR2 SVGIG (reference sequence). CDR3 size: 14 residues. CDR3 region: CAWSRGGAYNEQFF.

The chain employs TRBV20-1 and TRBJ1-2; lacking DNA, the TRBD1 call made by TCRdb goes unchecked. The CDR3 consists of 14 residues. Germline CDR1 is DFQATT and CDR2 is SNEGSKA (reference sequence). The CDR3 loop is CSASSTGTPYGYTF.

The chain recombines TRBV19 with TRBJ1-3; TCRdb's assignment of TRBD1 cannot be checked, as there is no DNA. Per germline, CDR1 LNHDA and CDR2 SQIVND (reference sequence). CDR3 size: 18 residues. CDR3 residues: CASSIGLQGTISGNTIYF.

V and J are TRBV18 and TRBJ2-7; with no DNA, the TCRdb D assignment of TRBD1 cannot be verified. Per germline, CDR1 KGHSH and CDR2 LQKENI. This CDR3 is built from 15 residues. The CDR3 sequence: CASSPPGGRQYEQYF.

The chain is built from TRBV2 and TRBJ1-1. From germline, CDR1 is SNHLY and CDR2 FYNNEI. CDR3 size: 12 residues. The CDR3 here is CASTESGTEAFF.

V usage is TRBV12-3 or TRBV12-4 and J usage is TRBJ1-2; TCRdb designates TRBD1, a call that cannot be tested without DNA. The CDR3 length is 13 residues. CDR3 in amino acids: CASILGGQDGYTF.

The chain has TRBV27 and TRBJ2-3; absent DNA, TCRdb's TRBD1 call cannot be checked. The CDR3 length is 14 residues. Germline V gene lookup returns CDR1 MNHEY and CDR2 SMNVEV (reference sequence). The CDR3 sequence: CASSLQGDTDTQYF.

The CDR3 loop reads CATSRVSTDTQYF. The genes are TRBV15 and TRBJ2-3. The CDR3 consists of 13 residues. The germline gives CDR1 LNHNV, CDR2 YYDKDF (reference sequence).

The chain links TRBV27 to TRBJ2-1; checking the TCRdb D call of TRBD1 is not possible without DNA. This CDR3 comprises 11 residues. Germline-derived CDR1 and CDR2 are MNHEY and SMNVEV (reference sequence). The CDR3 loop reads CASLWGDEQFF.

The rearrangement joins TRBV27 to TRBJ2-5; TCRdb calls TRBD1, which cannot be checked without DNA. The V gene's germline CDR1 is MNHEY and CDR2 SMNVEV (reference sequence). The CDR3 has 14 residues. The CDR3 sequence is CASSSGQGGETQYF.

The chain employs TRBV29-1 and TRBJ2-1; TCRdb picks TRBD2, but there is no DNA to check that call. The CDR3 totals 18 residues. Germline V lookup: CDR1 SQVTM, CDR2 ANQGSEA. CDR3 sequence: CSVPPGLAGGSSYNEQFF.

J is TRBJ1-1 and V is TRBV5-5. The CDR3 loop spans 12 amino acids. The V gene's germline CDR1 is SGHKS and CDR2 YYEKEE (reference sequence). The CDR3 sequence: CASLWRNTEAFF.

The chain uses TRBV6-2 or TRBV6-3 and TRBJ2-7. The CDR3 is 15 amino acids. CDR1 and CDR2 (germline): MNHEY, SVGEGT. The CDR3: CASSYSLTETYEQYF.

The rearrangement uses TRBV28 and TRBJ2-7; absent DNA, TCRdb's TRBD1 call cannot be checked. This CDR3 is 15 amino acids long. Germline values: CDR1 MDHEN, CDR2 SYDVKM. The CDR3: CASRRTGFMTYEQYF.